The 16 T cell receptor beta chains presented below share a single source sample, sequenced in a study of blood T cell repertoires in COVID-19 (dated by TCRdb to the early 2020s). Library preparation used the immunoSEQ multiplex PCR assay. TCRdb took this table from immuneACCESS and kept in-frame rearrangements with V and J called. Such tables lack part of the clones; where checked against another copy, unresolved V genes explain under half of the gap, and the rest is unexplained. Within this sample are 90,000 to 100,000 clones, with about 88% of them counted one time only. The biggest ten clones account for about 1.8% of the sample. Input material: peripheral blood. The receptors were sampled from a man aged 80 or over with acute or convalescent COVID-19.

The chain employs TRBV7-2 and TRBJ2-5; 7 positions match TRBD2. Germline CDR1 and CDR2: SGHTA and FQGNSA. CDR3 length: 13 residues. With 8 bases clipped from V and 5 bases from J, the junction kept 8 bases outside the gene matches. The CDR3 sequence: CASSRGGLETQYF. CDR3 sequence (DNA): TGTGCCAGCTCCCGGGGAGGGTTGGAGACCCAGTACTTC.

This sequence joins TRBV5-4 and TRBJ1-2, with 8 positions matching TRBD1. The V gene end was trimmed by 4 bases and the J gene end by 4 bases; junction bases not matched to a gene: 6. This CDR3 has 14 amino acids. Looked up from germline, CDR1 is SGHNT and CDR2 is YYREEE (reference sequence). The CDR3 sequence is CASSPGQASYGYTF. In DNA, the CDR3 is TGTGCCAGCAGCCCGGGACAGGCCAGCTATGGCTACACCTTC.

CDR3 DNA sequence: TGTGCCAGCAGTTTTTTATCTCCCCCTGAGCAGTTCTTC. Translating gives CASSFLSPPEQFF. This chain connects TRBV28 to TRBJ2-1; D is undetermined. Germline CDR1 is MDHEN and CDR2 is SYDVKM. Trimming took off 3 bases at V and 9 bases at J, with 12 bases between the two ends. The CDR3 runs to 13 residues.

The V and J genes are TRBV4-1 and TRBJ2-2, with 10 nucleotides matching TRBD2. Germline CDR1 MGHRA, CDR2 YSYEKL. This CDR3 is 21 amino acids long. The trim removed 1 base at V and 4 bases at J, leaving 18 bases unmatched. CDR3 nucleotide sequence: TGCGCCAGCAGCCAAGTGAGGGCTAGCGGGAGAGGGGGTCGGGGCACCGGGGAGCTGTTTTTT. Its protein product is CASSQVRASGRGGRGTGELFF.

CDR3 DNA sequence: TGCGCCAGCAGCCAAGAACCACTCACCGGGGAGCTGTTTTTT. This gives the protein CASSQEPLTGELFF. The chain links TRBV4-3 to TRBJ2-2, with no clear D. V lost 0 bases to trimming and J lost 4 bases, with 6 bases between them. Germline V CDR1 and CDR2: LGHNA, YSLEER. The CDR3 is made up of 14 amino acids.

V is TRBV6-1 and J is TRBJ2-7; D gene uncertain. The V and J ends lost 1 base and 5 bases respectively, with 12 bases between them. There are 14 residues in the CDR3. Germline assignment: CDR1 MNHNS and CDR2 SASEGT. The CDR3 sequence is CASSEGGSAHEQYF. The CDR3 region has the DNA TGTGCCAGCAGTGAAGGAGGTTCGGCCCACGAGCAGTACTTC.

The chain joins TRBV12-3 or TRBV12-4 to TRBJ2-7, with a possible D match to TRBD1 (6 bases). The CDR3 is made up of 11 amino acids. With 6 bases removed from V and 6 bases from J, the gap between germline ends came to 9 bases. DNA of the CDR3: TGTGCCAGCAGCACAGGGATCGAGCAGTACTTC. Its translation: CASSTGIEQYF.

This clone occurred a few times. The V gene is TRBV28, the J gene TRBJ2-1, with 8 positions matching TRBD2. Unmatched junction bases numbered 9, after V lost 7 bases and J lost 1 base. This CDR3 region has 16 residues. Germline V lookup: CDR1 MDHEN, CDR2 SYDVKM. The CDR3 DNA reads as TGTGCCAGCATAACAGCGGGAGTGGGGTCCTACAATGAGCAGTTCTTC. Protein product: CASITAGVGSYNEQFF.

The CDR3 loop reads CAGRTGSVYEQYF. In DNA form, the CDR3 reads TGTGCCGGAAGGACAGGGAGTGTCTACGAGCAGTACTTC. The chain recombines TRBV30 with TRBJ2-7, with 8 bases that match TRBD1. Unmatched junction bases numbered 9, after V lost 8 bases and J lost 3 bases. CDR1 and CDR2 from the germline V gene are GTSNPN and SVGIG (reference sequence). CDR3 size: 13 residues.

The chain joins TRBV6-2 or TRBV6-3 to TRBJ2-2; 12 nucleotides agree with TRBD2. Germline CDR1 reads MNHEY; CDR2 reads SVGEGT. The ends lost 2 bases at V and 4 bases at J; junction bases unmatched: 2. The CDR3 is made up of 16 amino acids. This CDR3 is CASSYQGLAGTGELFF. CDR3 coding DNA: TGTGCCAGCAGTTACCAGGGACTAGCGGGCACCGGGGAGCTGTTTTTT.

In DNA form, the CDR3 reads TGTGCCAGCAGCCAAGGGTCCCTTGTGGGACAGGGATACGGCTACACCTTC. Translation: CASSQGSLVGQGYGYTF. This rearrangement joins TRBV3-1 (or the pseudogene TRBV3-2) to TRBJ1-2, with 9 bases that match TRBD1. Losses at the gene ends were 1 base for V and 8 bases for J; bases not matched to a gene: 14. Germline V lookup: CDR1 LGHDT, CDR2 YNNKEL (reference sequence). The CDR3 runs 17 residues.

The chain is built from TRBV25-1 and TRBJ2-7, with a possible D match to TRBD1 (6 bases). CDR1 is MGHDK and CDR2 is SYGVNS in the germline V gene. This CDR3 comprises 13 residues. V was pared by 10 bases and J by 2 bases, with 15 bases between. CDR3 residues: CATSRDTPYEQYF. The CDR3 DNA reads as TGTGCCACCTCAAGGGACACCCCCTACGAGCAGTACTTC.

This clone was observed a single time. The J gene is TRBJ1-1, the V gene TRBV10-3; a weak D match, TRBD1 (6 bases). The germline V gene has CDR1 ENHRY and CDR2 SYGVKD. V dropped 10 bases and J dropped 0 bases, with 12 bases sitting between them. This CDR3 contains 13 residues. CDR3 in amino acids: CATKDSLNTEAFF. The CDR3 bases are TGTGCCACCAAGGACAGTCTGAACACTGAAGCTTTCTTT.

The CDR3 nucleotides read TGTGCCAGTACCCTAGTCGTTGGGGCGGGAACTGAAGCTTTCTTT. Encoded protein: CASTLVVGAGTEAFF. The chain links TRBV19 to TRBJ1-1; D may be TRBD1 (5 bases). Germline values: CDR1 LNHDA, CDR2 SQIVND (reference sequence). This CDR3 is built from 15 residues. Trimming took 7 bases from V and 5 from J, leaving 20 bases between them. Variable domain in full (rest from reference TRBV19 and TRBJ1-1): DGGITQSPKYLFRKEGQNVTLSCEQNLNHDAMYWYRQDPGQGLRLIYYSQIVNDFQKGDIAEGYSVSREKKESFPLTVTSAQKNPTAFYLCASTLVVGAGTEAFFGQGTRLTVV.

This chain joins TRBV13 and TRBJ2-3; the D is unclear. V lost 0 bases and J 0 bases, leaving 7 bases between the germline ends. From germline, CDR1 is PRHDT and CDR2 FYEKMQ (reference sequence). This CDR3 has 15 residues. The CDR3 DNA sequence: TGTGCCAGCAGCTTAGGTGCGGTTAGCACAGATACGCAGTATTTT. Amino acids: CASSLGAVSTDTQYF.

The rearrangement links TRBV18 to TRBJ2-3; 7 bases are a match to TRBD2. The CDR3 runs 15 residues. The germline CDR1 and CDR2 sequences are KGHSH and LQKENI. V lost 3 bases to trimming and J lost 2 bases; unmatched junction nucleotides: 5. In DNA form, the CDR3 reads TGTGCCAGCTCACCCAGCCTAGCGGTCACAGATACGCAGTATTTT. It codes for CASSPSLAVTDTQYF.